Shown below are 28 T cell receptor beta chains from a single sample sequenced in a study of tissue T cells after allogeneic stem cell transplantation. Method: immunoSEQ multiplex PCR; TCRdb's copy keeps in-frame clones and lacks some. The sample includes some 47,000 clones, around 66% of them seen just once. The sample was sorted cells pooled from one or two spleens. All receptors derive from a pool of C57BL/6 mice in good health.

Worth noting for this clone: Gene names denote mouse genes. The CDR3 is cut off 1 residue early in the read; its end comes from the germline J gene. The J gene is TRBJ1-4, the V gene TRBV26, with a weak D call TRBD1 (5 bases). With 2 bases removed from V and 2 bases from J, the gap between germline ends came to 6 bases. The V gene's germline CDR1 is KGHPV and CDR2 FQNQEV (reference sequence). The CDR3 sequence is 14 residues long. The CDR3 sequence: CASSLPGSNERLFF. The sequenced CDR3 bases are TGTGCCAGCAGTCTGCCAGGGTCCAACGAAAGATTATTT. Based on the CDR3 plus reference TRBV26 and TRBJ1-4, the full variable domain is NSKVIQTPRYLVKGQGQKAKMRCIPEKGHPVVFWYQQNKNNEFKFLINFQNQEVLQQIDMTEKRFSAECPSNSPCSLEIQSSEAGDSALYLCASSLPGSNERLFFGHGTKLSVL.

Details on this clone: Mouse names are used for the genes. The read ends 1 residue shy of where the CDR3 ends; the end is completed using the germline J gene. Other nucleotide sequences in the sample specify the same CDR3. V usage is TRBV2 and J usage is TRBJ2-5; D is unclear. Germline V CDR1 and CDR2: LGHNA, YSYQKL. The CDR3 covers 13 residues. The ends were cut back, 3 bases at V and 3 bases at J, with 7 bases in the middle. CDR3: CASSQGGQDTQYF. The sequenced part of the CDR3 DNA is TGTGCCAGCAGCCAGGGAGGGCAAGACACCCAGTAC.

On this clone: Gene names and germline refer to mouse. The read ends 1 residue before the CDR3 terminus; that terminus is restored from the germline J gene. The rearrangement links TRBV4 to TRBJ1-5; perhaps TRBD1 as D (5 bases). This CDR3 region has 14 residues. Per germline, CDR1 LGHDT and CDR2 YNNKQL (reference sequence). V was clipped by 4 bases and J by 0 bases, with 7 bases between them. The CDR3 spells CASSLDNNNQAPLF. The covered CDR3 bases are TGTGCCAGCAGCTTGGACAATAACAACCAGGCTCCGCTT.

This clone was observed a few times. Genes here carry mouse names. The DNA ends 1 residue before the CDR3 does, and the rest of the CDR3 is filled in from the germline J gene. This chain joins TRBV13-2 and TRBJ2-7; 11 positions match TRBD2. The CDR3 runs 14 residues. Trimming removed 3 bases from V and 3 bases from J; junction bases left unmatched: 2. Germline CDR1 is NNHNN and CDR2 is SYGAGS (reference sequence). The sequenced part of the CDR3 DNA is TGTGCCAGCGGTGGTGGACTGGGGGGCTATGAACAGTAC. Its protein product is CASGGGLGGYEQY. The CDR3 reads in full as CASGGGLGGYEQYF.

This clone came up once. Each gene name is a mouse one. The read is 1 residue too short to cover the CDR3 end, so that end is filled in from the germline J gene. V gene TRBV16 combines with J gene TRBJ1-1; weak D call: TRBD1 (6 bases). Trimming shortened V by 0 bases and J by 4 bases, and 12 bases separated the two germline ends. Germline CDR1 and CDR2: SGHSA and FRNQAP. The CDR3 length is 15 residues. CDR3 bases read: TGTGCAAGCAGCTTAGAGGGGGGGCCGGGCACAGAAGTCTTC. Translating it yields CASSLEGGPGTEVF. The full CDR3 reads CASSLEGGPGTEVFF.

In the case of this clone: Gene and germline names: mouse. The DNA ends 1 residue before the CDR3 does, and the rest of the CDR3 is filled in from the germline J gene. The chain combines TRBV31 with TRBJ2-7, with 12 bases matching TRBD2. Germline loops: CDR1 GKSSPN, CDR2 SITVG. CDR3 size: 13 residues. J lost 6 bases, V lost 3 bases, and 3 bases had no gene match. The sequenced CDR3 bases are TGTGCCTGGAGCCCGGGACTGGGGGGTGAACAGTAC. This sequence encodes CAWSPGLGGEQY. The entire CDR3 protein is CAWSPGLGGEQYF.

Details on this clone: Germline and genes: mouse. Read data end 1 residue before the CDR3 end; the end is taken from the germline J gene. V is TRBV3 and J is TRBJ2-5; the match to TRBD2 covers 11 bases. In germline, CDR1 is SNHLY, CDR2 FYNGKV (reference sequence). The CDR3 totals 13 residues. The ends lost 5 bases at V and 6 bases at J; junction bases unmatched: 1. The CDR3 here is CASSRDWGDTQYF. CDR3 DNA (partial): TGTGCCAGCAGCCGGGACTGGGGGGACACCCAGTAC.

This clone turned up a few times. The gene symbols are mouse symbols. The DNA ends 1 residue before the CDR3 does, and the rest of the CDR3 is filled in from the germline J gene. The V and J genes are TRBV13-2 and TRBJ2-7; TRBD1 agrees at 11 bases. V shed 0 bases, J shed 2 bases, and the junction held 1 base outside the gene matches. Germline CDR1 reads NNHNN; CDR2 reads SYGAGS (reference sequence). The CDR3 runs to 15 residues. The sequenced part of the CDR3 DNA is TGTGCCAGCGGTGATGGGACAGGGGGCGCCTATGAACAGTAC. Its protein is CASGDGTGGAYEQY. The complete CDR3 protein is CASGDGTGGAYEQYF.

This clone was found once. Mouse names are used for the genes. Incomplete CDR3 DNA: TGTGCCAGCAAGGCCGGGGCAGAAACGCTGTAT. Its translation: CASKAGAETLY. The CDR3 reads in full as CASKAGAETLYF. V and J are TRBV14 and TRBJ2-3; D unclear. Read data end 1 residue before the CDR3 end; the end is taken from the germline J gene. V lost 6 bases, J lost 3 bases, and 8 bases lay in between. This CDR3 is 12 amino acids long. CDR1 SGHDT and CDR2 FRDEAV come from the germline V gene.

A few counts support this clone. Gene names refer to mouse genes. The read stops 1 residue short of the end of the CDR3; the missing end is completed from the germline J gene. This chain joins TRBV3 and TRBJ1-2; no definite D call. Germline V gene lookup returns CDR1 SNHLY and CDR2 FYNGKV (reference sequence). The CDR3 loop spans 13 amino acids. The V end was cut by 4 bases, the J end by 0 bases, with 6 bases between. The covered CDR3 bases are TGTGCCAGCAGCTACGGGACAAACTCCGACTACACC. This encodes CASSYGTNSDYT. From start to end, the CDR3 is CASSYGTNSDYTF.

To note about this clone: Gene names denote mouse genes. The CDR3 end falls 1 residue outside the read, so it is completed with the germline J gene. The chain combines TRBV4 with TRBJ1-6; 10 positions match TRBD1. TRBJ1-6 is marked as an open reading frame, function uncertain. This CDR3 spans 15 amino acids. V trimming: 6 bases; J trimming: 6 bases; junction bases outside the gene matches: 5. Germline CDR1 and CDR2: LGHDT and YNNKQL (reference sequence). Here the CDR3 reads CASRRDRGSNSPLYF. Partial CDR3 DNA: TGTGCCAGCAGACGGGACAGGGGAAGTAATTCGCCCCTCTAC.

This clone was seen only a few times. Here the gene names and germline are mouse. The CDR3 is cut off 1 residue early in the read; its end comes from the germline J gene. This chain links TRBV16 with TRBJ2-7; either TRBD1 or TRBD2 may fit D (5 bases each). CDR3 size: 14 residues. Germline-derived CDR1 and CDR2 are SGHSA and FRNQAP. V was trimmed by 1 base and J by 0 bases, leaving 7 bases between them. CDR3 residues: CASSLAGTSYEQYF. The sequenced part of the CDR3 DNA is TGTGCAAGCAGCTTAGCTGGGACCTCCTATGAACAGTAC.

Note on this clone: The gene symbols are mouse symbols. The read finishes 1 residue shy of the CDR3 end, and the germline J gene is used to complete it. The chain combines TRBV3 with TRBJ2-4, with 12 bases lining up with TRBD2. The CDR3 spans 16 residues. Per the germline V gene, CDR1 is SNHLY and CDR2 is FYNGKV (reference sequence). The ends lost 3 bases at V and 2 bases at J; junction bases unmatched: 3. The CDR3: CASSLTGGAFQNTLYF. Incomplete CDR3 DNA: TGTGCCAGCAGCTTGACTGGGGGGGCGTTTCAAAACACCTTGTAC.

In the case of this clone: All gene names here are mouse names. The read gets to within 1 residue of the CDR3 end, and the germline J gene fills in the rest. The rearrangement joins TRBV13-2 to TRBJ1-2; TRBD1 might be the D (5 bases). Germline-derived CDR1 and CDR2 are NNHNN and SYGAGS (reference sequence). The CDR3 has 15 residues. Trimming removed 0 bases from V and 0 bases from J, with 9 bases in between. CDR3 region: CASGDAGGANSDYTF. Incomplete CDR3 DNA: TGTGCCAGCGGTGATGCCGGGGGGGCAAACTCCGACTACACC.

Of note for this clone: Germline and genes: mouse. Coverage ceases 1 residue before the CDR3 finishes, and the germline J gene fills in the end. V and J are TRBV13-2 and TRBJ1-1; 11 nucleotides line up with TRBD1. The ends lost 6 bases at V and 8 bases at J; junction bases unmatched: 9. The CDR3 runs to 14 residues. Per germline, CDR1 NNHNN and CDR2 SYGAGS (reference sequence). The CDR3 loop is CASAPGQGGREVFF. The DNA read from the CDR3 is TGTGCCAGCGCCCCGGGACAGGGGGGCAGGGAAGTCTTC.

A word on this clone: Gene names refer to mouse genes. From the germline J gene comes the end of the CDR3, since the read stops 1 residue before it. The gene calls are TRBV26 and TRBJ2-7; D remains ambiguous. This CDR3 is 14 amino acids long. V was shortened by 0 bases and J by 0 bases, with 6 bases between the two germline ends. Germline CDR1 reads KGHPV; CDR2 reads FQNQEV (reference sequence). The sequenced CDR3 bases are TGTGCCAGCAGTCTGTCACAGAGCTCCTATGAACAGTAC. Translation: CASSLSQSSYEQY. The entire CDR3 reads CASSLSQSSYEQYF.

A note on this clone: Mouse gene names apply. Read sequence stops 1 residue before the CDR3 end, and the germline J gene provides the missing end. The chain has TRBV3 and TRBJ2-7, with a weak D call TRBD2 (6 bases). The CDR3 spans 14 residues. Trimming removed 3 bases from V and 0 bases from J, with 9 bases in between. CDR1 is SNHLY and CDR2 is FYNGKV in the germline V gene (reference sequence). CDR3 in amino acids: CASSLLGPSYEQYF. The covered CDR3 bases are TGTGCCAGCAGCTTGCTGGGGCCCTCCTATGAACAGTAC.

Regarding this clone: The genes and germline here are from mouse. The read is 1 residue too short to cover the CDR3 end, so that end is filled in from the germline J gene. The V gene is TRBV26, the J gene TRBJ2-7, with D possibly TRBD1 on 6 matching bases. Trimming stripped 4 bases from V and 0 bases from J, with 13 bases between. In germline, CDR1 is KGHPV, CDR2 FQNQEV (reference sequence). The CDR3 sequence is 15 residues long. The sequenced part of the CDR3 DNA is TGTGCCAGCAGTCCCCCACAGGGCCACTCCTATGAACAGTAC. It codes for CASSPPQGHSYEQY. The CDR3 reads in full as CASSPPQGHSYEQYF.

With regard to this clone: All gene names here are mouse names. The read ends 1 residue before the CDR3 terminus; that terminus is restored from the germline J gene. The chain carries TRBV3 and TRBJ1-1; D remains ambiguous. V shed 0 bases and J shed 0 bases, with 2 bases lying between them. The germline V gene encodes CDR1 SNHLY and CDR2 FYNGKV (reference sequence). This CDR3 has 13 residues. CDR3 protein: CASSLAPNTEVFF. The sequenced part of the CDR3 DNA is TGTGCCAGCAGCTTAGCCCCAAACACAGAAGTCTTC.

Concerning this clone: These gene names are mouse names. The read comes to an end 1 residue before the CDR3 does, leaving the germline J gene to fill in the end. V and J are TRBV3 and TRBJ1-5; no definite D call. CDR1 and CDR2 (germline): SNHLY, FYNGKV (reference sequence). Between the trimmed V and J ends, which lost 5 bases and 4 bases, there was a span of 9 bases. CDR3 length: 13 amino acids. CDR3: CASSPDTNQAPLF. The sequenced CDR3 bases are TGTGCCAGCAGCCCAGACACAAACCAGGCTCCGCTT.

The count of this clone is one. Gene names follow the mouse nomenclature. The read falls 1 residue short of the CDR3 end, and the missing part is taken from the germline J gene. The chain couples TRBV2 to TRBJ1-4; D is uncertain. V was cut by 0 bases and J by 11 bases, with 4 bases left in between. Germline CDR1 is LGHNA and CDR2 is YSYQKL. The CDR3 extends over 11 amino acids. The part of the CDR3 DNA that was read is TGTGCCAGCAGCCAAGACCAGAGATTATTT. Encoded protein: CASSQDQRLF. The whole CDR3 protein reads CASSQDQRLFF.

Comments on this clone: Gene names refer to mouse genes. CDR3: CASSFGKNSDYTF. The CDR3 DNA, read in part, is TGTGCTAGCAGTTTTGGCAAGAACTCCGACTACACC. The J gene is TRBJ1-2, the V gene TRBV29; D gene uncertain. The read halts 1 residue ahead of the CDR3 end, with the missing end drawn from the germline J gene. Germline V CDR1 and CDR2: MSHET, SYDVDS. The CDR3 sequence is 13 residues long. V lost 3 bases to trimming and J lost 2 bases, with 7 bases between them.

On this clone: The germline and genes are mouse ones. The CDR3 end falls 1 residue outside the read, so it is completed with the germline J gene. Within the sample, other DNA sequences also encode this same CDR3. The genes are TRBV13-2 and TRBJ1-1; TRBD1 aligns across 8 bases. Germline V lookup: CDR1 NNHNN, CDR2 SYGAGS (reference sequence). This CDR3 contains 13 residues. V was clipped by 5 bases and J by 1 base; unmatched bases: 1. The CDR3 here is CASGGTGNTEVFF. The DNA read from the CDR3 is TGTGCCAGCGGGGGGACAGGGAACACAGAAGTCTTC.

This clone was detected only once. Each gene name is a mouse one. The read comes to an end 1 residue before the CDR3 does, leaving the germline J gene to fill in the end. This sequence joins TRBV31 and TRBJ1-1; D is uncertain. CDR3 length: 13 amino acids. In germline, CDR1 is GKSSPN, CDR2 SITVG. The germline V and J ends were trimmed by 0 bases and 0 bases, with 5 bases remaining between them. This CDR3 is CAWSLRQNTEVFF. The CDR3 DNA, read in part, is TGTGCCTGGAGTCTACGACAGAACACAGAAGTCTTC.

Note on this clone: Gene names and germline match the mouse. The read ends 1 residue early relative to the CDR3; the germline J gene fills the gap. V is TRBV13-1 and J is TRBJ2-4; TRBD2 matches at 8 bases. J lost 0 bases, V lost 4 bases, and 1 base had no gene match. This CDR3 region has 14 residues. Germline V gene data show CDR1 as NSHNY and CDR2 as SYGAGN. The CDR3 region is CASSHWGSQNTLYF. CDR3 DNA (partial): TGTGCCAGCAGTCACTGGGGGAGTCAAAACACCTTGTAC.

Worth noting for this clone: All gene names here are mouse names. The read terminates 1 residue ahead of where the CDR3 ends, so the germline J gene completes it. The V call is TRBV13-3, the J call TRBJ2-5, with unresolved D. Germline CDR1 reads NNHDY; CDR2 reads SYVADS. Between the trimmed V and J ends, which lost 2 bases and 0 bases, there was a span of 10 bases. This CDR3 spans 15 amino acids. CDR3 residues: CASSDPTINQDTQYF. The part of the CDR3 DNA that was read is TGTGCCAGCAGTGACCCAACAATTAACCAAGACACCCAGTAC. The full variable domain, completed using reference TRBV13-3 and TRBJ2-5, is EAAVTQSPRSKVAVTGGKVTLSCHQTNNHDYMYWYRQDTGHGLRLIHYSYVADSTEKGDIPDGYKASRPSQENFSLILELASLSQTAVYFCASSDPTINQDTQYFGPGTRLLVL.

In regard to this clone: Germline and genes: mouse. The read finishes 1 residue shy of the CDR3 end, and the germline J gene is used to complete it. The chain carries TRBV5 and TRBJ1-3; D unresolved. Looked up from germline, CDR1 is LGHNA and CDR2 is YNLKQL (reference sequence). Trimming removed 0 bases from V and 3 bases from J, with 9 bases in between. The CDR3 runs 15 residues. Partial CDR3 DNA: TGTGCCAGCAGCCAAGAAGGTAGGGATGGAAATACGCTCTAT. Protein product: CASSQEGRDGNTLY. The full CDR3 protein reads CASSQEGRDGNTLYF.

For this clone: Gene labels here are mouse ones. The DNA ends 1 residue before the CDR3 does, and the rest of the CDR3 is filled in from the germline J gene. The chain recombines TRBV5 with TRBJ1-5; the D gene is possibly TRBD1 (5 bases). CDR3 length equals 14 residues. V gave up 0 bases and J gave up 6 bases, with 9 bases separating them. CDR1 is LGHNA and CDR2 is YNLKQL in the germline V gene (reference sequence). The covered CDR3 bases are TGTGCCAGCAGCCAAGAGGGACGGGTCCAGGCTCCGCTT. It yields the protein CASSQEGRVQAPL. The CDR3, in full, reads CASSQEGRVQAPLF.